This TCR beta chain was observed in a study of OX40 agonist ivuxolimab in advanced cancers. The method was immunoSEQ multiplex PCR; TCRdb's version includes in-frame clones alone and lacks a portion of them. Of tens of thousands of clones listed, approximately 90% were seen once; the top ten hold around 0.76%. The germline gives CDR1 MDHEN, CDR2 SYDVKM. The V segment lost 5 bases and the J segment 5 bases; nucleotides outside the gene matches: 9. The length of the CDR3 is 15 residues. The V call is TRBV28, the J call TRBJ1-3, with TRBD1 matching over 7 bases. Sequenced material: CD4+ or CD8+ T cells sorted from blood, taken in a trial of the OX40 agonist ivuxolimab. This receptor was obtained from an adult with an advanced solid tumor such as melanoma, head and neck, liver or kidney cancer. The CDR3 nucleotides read TGTGCCAGCAGTCGCAACCGGGACAGAAGAAACACCATATATTTT. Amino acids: CASSRNRDRRNTIYF.